This TCR beta chain was obtained from a study of OX40 agonist ivuxolimab in advanced cancers. Of note for this clone: The antigen is unknown.

Sequenced by immunoSEQ multiplex PCR; TCRdb stores in-frame clones only, minus some. The table lists some 100,000 clones, around 90% of them singletons. Regarding the study as a whole: CD4+ and CD8+ blood T cells expanded clonally by week 6 at 0.1 to 3.0 mg/kg.

Trimming left V 7 bases short and J 6 bases short, with 13 bases between. This CDR3 is 13 amino acids long. Germline CDR1 reads SGHRS; CDR2 reads YFSETQ. This TCR was sampled from an adult with an advanced solid tumor such as melanoma, head and neck, liver or kidney cancer. The specimen was CD4+ or CD8+ T cells sorted from blood, collected in a trial of the OX40 agonist ivuxolimab. The chain couples TRBV5-1 to TRBJ2-2; D possibly corresponds to TRBD2 (5 bases). The CDR3 loop reads CASRPAAAGELFF. The CDR3 nucleotides read TGCGCCAGCCGCCCAGCGGCTGCCGGGGAGCTGTTTTTT. Combining the CDR3 with reference TRBV5-1 and TRBJ2-2 gives the whole variable domain KAGVTQTPRYLIKTRGQQVTLSCSPISGHRSVSWYQQTPGQGLQFLFEYFSETQRNKGNFPGRFSGRQFSNSRSEMNVSTLELGDSALYLCASRPAAAGELFFGEGSRLTVL.